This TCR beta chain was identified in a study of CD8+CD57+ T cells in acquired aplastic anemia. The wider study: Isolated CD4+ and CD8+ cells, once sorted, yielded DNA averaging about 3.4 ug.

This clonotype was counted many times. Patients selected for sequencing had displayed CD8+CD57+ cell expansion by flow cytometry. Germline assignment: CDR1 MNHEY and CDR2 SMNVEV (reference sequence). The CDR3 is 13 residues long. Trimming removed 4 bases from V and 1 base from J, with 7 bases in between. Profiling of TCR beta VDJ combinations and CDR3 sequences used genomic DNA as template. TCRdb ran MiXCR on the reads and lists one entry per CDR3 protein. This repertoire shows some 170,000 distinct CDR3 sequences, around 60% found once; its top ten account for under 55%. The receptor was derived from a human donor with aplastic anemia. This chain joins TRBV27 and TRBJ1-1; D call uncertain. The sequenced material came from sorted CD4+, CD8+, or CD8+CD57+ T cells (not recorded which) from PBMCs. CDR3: CASSWAGNTEAFF. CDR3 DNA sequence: TGTGCCAGCAGTTGGGCAGGGAACACTGAAGCTTTCTTT.